Below are 24 T cell receptor beta chains sequenced from a single sample in a study of blood T cell repertoires in COVID-19. The repertoire was sequenced with immunoSEQ multiplex PCR; TCRdb's copy has only in-frame clones and lacks some. Here the sample spans hundreds of thousands of clones, roughly 91% being singletons. The sequenced sample was PBMCs or T cells enriched from blood (not recorded which). These receptors all stem from a woman younger than 45 with acute COVID-19.

The rearrangement links TRBV4-1 to TRBJ1-2, with 7 positions matching TRBD1. This CDR3 contains 13 residues. The V and J ends lost 6 bases and 3 bases, in that order; junction bases with no gene match: 4. Germline V gene data show CDR1 as MGHRA and CDR2 as YSYEKL. CDR3 DNA: TGCGCCAGCAGACGAGACAGGGACTATGGCTACACCTTC. Translating it yields CASRRDRDYGYTF.

This sequence joins TRBV5-1 and TRBJ2-4; 8 positions agree with TRBD1. The germline V gene has CDR1 SGHRS and CDR2 YFSETQ. There are 14 residues in the CDR3. J was trimmed by 9 bases and V by 0 bases; bases with no gene match: 5. CDR3 nucleotides: TGCGCCAGCAGCTTGGGGGGACAGGAGGGCATTCAGTACTTC. Protein sequence: CASSLGGQEGIQYF.

The rearrangement uses TRBV9 and TRBJ1-2, with D unresolved. The CDR3 runs to 12 residues. Trimming pared 4 bases from V and 4 bases from J, leaving 8 bases between. From germline, CDR1 is SGDLS and CDR2 YYNGEE. CDR3 sequence: CASSREPYGYTF. The CDR3 nucleotides are TGTGCCAGCAGCCGGGAACCCTATGGCTACACCTTC.

The chain combines TRBV18 with TRBJ2-7; 8 positions match TRBD1. Per germline, CDR1 KGHSH and CDR2 LQKENI. Trimming at V came to 5 bases and at J to 2 bases, leaving 8 bases not matched to a gene. The length of the CDR3 is 15 residues. This CDR3 is CASSRAGTGTYEQYF. The CDR3 DNA reads as TGTGCCAGCTCAAGGGCCGGGACAGGTACCTACGAGCAGTACTTC.

The chain employs TRBV5-5 and TRBJ1-4; the match to TRBD1 covers 7 bases. Germline V gene data show CDR1 as SGHKS and CDR2 as YYEKEE (reference sequence). Unmatched junction bases numbered 0, after V lost 0 bases and J lost 4 bases. The CDR3 is 14 residues long. DNA for the CDR3: TGTGCCAGCAGCTTGGGGGACAGTAATGAAAAACTGTTTTTT. Translating it yields CASSLGDSNEKLFF.

The CDR3 DNA follows: TGTGCCAGCAGTTACTCGGCAGGACTGGGAAACACCATATATTTT. This gives the protein CASSYSAGLGNTIYF. This chain links TRBV6-6 with TRBJ1-3; D unclear. Trimming stripped 0 bases from V and 4 bases from J, with 10 bases between. This CDR3 is built from 15 residues. The germline CDR1 and CDR2 sequences are MNHNY and SVGAGI (reference sequence).

The chain is built from TRBV24-1 and TRBJ2-2, with 10 bases matching TRBD1. Looked up from germline, CDR1 is KGHDR and CDR2 is SFDVKD. This CDR3 is built from 17 residues. J lost 5 bases, V lost 4 bases, and 9 bases had no gene match. The DNA for the CDR3 is TGTGCCACCAGTGAGGGGTCCGGGACAGGGGATACCGGGGAGCTGTTTTTT. Protein sequence: CATSEGSGTGDTGELFF.

This rearrangement joins TRBV28 to TRBJ2-2, with 7 nucleotides matching TRBD2. The CDR3 runs to 16 residues. Trimming took 5 bases from V and 8 from J; bases not matched to a gene: 14. Germline V lookup: CDR1 MDHEN, CDR2 SYDVKM. The CDR3 DNA reads as TGTGCCAGCAGTCCACCCGCGGCGGGGGAAAGAGGGGAGCTGTTTTTT. It yields the protein CASSPPAAGERGELFF. Looking up the rest from reference TRBV28 and TRBJ2-2 gives the full variable domain: DVKVTQSSRYLVKRTGEKVFLECVQDMDHENMFWYRQDPGLGLRLIYFSYDVKMKEKGDIPEGYSVSREKKERFSLILESASTNQTSMYLCASSPPAAGERGELFFGEGSRLTVL.

The rearrangement links TRBV19 to TRBJ1-2; 7 nucleotides match TRBD1. V shed 1 base, J shed 8 bases, and the junction held 10 bases outside the gene matches. The CDR3 covers 15 residues. Germline V gene lookup returns CDR1 LNHDA and CDR2 SQIVND (reference sequence). The CDR3 nucleotides read TGTGCCAGTAGTATAGTAGAAGACAGGGTCTACGGCTACACCTTC. Its translation is CASSIVEDRVYGYTF.

The chain links TRBV3-1 (or the pseudogene TRBV3-2) to TRBJ1-2, with D uncertain. This CDR3 spans 14 amino acids. Germline loops: CDR1 LGHDT, CDR2 YNNKEL (reference sequence). V lost 3 bases and J 5 bases, leaving 13 bases between the germline ends. Here the CDR3 DNA reads TGTGCCAGCAGCCAGAGGGAGGGTAGGTATGGCTACACCTTC. This gives the protein CASSQREGRYGYTF.

This chain links TRBV30 with TRBJ1-1; weak D call: TRBD1 (5 bases). CDR1 and CDR2 from the germline V gene are GTSNPN and SVGIG (reference sequence). V was cut by 5 bases and J by 2 bases, with 6 bases left in between. The CDR3 sequence is 11 residues long. This chain's CDR3 is CAWDSNTEAFF. DNA of the CDR3: TGTGCCTGGGACAGTAACACTGAAGCTTTCTTT. Looking up the rest from reference TRBV30 and TRBJ1-1 gives the full variable domain: SQTIHQWPATLVQPVGSPLSLECTVEGTSNPNLYWYRQAAGRGLQLLFYSVGIGQISSEVPQNLSASRPQDRQFILSSKKLLLSDSGFYLCAWDSNTEAFFGQGTRLTVV.

The chain employs TRBV9 and TRBJ1-5, with D possibly being TRBD1 (6 bases). CDR3 size: 15 residues. The V end was cut by 3 bases, the J end by 3 bases, with 13 bases between. Germline-derived CDR1 and CDR2 are SGDLS and YYNGEE. The CDR3 reads CASSAHRAFNQPQHF. CDR3 sequence (DNA): TGTGCCAGCAGCGCCCACAGGGCGTTCAATCAGCCCCAGCATTTT.

V gene TRBV12-3 or TRBV12-4 combines with J gene TRBJ2-2; tentatively, D is TRBD2 (5 bases). The CDR3 loop spans 13 amino acids. V shed 5 bases and J shed 6 bases, with 10 bases lying between them. The CDR3 coding sequence is TGTGCCAGCAGTGGTACGGGGTCCGGGGAGCTGTTTTTT. Protein product: CASSGTGSGELFF.

The rearrangement uses TRBV5-1 and TRBJ2-1; TRBD1 matches at 8 bases. Germline V gives CDR1 SGHRS, CDR2 YFSETQ. The CDR3 sequence is 15 residues long. V trimming: 4 bases; J trimming: 5 bases; junction bases outside the gene matches: 8. The CDR3 region has the DNA TGCGCCAGCAGCCCTGGACAGGGTGGCCACAATGAGCAGTTCTTC. Its protein is CASSPGQGGHNEQFF.

The CDR3 coding sequence is TGTGCCTGCGGCCCAAACTATGGCTACACCTTC. It codes for CACGPNYGYTF. V usage is TRBV28 and J usage is TRBJ1-2; D remains unclear. CDR3 size: 11 residues. Germline CDR1 MDHEN, CDR2 SYDVKM. V lost 11 bases to trimming and J lost 2 bases, with 9 bases between them.

This chain links TRBV2 with TRBJ2-7, with 9 bases identical to TRBD1. The V gene's germline CDR1 is SNHLY and CDR2 FYNNEI. Trimming cost V 4 bases and J 4 bases; bases outside gene matches: 5. The CDR3 consists of 14 residues. In nucleotides, the CDR3 is TGTGCCAGCAGTGCTGGGACAGGGTATTACGAGCAGTACTTC. It encodes CASSAGTGYYEQYF.

The rearrangement links TRBV7-9 to TRBJ2-5; possibly TRBD1 for D (5 bases). This CDR3 is 13 amino acids long. Germline CDR1 and CDR2: SEHNR and FQNEAQ (reference sequence). Trimming left V 4 bases short and J 2 bases short, with 8 bases between. DNA for the CDR3: TGTGCCAGCAGCTCAGGACAACAAGAGACCCAGTACTTC. It translates to CASSSGQQETQYF.

This clone was counted a few times. This rearrangement joins TRBV30 to TRBJ1-1; TRBD1 matches 9 bases. J gave up 1 base and V 7 bases, and 10 bases lay outside the gene matches. CDR1 is GTSNPN, CDR2 SVGIG, per germline (reference sequence). The CDR3 runs 15 residues. In DNA, the CDR3 is TGTGCCTCACGGTCTGGGACAGGGACGAACACTGAAGCTTTCTTT. Amino acid sequence: CASRSGTGTNTEAFF.

The CDR3 bases are TGTGCCAGCAGCCGGTCCAAGAGTTCACCCCTCCACTTT. Translating it yields CASSRSKSSPLHF. This chain links TRBV21-1 with TRBJ1-6. TRBV21-1 counts as a pseudogene. The CDR3 is 13 amino acids.

The rearrangement links TRBV3-1 (or the pseudogene TRBV3-2) to TRBJ1-2; maybe TRBD1 (6 bases). Germline CDR1 is LGHDT and CDR2 is YNNKEL (reference sequence). CDR3 length equals 13 residues. V was clipped by 4 bases and J by 3 bases, with 9 bases between them. The CDR3 is CASSLPGDYGYTF. The CDR3 DNA reads as TGTGCCAGCAGCCTACCAGGGGACTATGGCTACACCTTC.

The count of this clone is one. V gene TRBV30 combines with J gene TRBJ1-5; D is ambiguous. Germline V gene data show CDR1 as GTSNPN and CDR2 as SVGIG (reference sequence). The CDR3 spans 14 residues. Between the trimmed V and J ends, which lost 1 base and 9 bases, there was a span of 16 bases. CDR3 sequence reads: CAWSGGIHGRPQHF. The CDR3 nucleotides read TGTGCCTGGAGTGGCGGGATTCATGGGCGGCCCCAGCATTTT. The full variable domain, rest sourced from reference TRBV30 and TRBJ1-5, is SQTIHQWPATLVQPVGSPLSLECTVEGTSNPNLYWYRQAAGRGLQLLFYSVGIGQISSEVPQNLSASRPQDRQFILSSKKLLLSDSGFYLCAWSGGIHGRPQHFGDGTRLSIL.

The chain recombines TRBV9 with TRBJ1-6; 10 bases are a match to TRBD1. CDR1 and CDR2 from the germline V gene are SGDLS and YYNGEE. V dropped 4 bases and J dropped 10; count of bases not matched to a gene: 5. The CDR3 runs 14 residues. Here the CDR3 reads CASSPTGGGSPLHF. For the CDR3, the DNA is TGTGCCAGCAGCCCGACAGGGGGCGGGTCACCCCTCCACTTT.

The rearrangement uses TRBV7-2 and TRBJ2-2; possible D gene TRBD1, 6 bases. The CDR3 totals 13 residues. With 1 base removed from V and 11 bases from J, the gap between germline ends came to 11 bases. Looked up from germline, CDR1 is SGHTA and CDR2 is FQGNSA. The CDR3 bases are TGTGCCAGCAGCTTAGAGGCAGGGGCTGAGCTGTTTTTT. As protein: CASSLEAGAELFF.

V gene TRBV20-1 combines with J gene TRBJ1-3, with D tentatively TRBD1 (6 bases). This CDR3 region has 13 residues. Germline loops: CDR1 DFQATT, CDR2 SNEGSKA (reference sequence). The V and J ends lost 3 bases and 2 bases respectively, with 8 bases between them. This chain's CDR3 is CSASPGAGNTIYF. The CDR3 DNA is TGCAGTGCTAGTCCAGGGGCTGGAAACACCATATATTTT.